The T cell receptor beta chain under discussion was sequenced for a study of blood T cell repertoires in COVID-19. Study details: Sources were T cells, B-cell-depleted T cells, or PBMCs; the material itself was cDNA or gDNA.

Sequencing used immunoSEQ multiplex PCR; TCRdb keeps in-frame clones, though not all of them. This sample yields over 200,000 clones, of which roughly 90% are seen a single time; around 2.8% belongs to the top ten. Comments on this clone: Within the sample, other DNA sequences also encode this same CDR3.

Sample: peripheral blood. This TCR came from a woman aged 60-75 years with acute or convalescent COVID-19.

Here the CDR3 reads CASRRTSGGTGELFF. CDR3 DNA: TGTGCCAGCAGAAGGACTAGCGGGGGGACCGGGGAGCTGTTTTTT. V usage is TRBV6-5 and J usage is TRBJ2-2, with 14 bases that match TRBD2. J lost 5 bases, V lost 6 bases, and 2 bases had no gene match. This CDR3 region has 15 residues. The germline V gene has CDR1 MNHEY and CDR2 SVGAGI.